The source of this T cell receptor (beta chain) is a study of persistence of HIV-infected CD4 T cells. General study results and limits: TCR analyses could not target the rare provirus-carrying CMV-responding cells. CMV- and Gag-responding cells had lower TCRbeta richness than CD3/CD28-responding cells. Proviral oligoclonality tracked with TCR oligoclonality within the same sorted cells.

Sequencing used immunoSEQ version 4 in survey mode. Libraries were prepared by immunoSEQ multiplex PCR; TCRdb keeps only in-frame clonotypes and omits some of them. The sample shows several thousand clones, approximately 63% of them seen only once. V was trimmed by 6 bases and J by 4 bases, leaving 9 bases between them. The CDR3 sequence is 13 residues long. In germline, CDR1 is KGHSH, CDR2 LQKENI. Stimulation used around 9.1 ug/mL lysate from CMV-infected fibroblasts. CD4+ T cells upregulating both CD40 ligand and CD69 were sorted as responding cells. Donors were HIV-1-infected adults who began suppressive ART during chronic infection. With regard to this clone: Its target is unknown.

The TCR was taken from an adult man with HIV who was CMV-seropositive. Source: CD4+ T cells sorted from PBMCs after roughly 18-hour stimulation, taken from a patient who received antiretroviral therapy. This chain connects TRBV18 to TRBJ2-2; unclear D gene. CDR3 sequence reads: CASSDTTTGELFF. CDR3 bases: TGTGCCAGCTCCGACACGACCACCGGGGAGCTGTTTTTT.